Listed below are T cell receptor beta chains from one sample, sequenced in a study of beta chain features in type 1 diabetes. Data came from immunoSEQ multiplex PCR; TCRdb stores just in-frame clones and leaves some out. The table includes 500,000 to 800,000 clones, 9.5% to 15% detected once. Sequenced: naive CD4+ T cells from blood. The receptors were sampled from a man aged 25-45 years with type 1 diabetes. Each CDR3 is given with its conserved first and last residue. Fields, in order: CDR3 length, J gene, D gene, clone size, V gene, CDR3 protein, CDR3 DNA. D genes are given only for firm matches. Expanded clones get a size class; other rows say once, few or many, or leave the size out.

12	TRBJ1-2	NA	NA	TRBV25-1	CASSDINYGYTF	TGTGCCAGCAGTGACATTAACTATGGCTACACCTTC
14	TRBJ1-2	NA	few	TRBV6-5	CASSYSDRDYGYTF	TGTGCCAGCAGTTACTCGGACAGAGACTATGGCTACACCTTC
15	TRBJ2-7	NA	NA	TRBV13	CASSLLQGTSYEQYF	TGTGCCAGCAGTTTACTACAGGGTACCTCCTACGAGCAGTACTTC
14	TRBJ1-5	NA	few	TRBV30	CAWSGQNSNQPQHF	TGTGCCTGGAGTGGGCAGAATAGCAATCAGCCCCAGCATTTT
13	TRBJ2-1	NA	NA	TRBV29-1	CSVLGPVEDEQFF	TGCAGCGTTTTAGGCCCGGTGGAGGATGAGCAGTTCTTC
13	TRBJ2-7	NA	NA	TRBV6-6	CASSPGHTHEQYF	TGTGCCAGCAGCCCGGGACATACTCACGAGCAGTACTTC
15	TRBJ2-3	NA	NA	TRBV29-1	CSMRTTGLEADTQYF	TGCAGCATGAGAACGACTGGGCTGGAGGCAGATACGCAGTATTTT
15	TRBJ2-2	TRBD1	NA	TRBV5-1	CASSPGTENTGELFF	TGCGCCAGCAGCCCGGGGACAGAAAACACCGGGGAGCTGTTTTTT
15	TRBJ2-3	TRBD2	NA	TRBV29-1	CSVGLAGENTDTQYF	TGCAGCGTTGGACTAGCGGGGGAAAACACAGATACGCAGTATTTT
15	TRBJ2-2	NA	NA	TRBV9	CASSVVPGDTGELFF	TGTGCCAGCAGCGTAGTACCGGGTGACACCGGGGAGCTGTTTTTT
15	TRBJ1-3	NA	NA	TRBV6-7	CASSYFPPGGNTIYF	TGTGCCAGCAGTTACTTCCCTCCTGGTGGAAACACCATATATTTT
15	TRBJ1-6	NA	few	TRBV27	CASSLWGPYNSPLHF	TGTGCCAGCAGTTTATGGGGTCCCTATAATTCACCCCTCCACTTT
14	TRBJ1-1	TRBD1	NA	TRBV18	CASSPGTGNTEAFF	TGTGCCAGCTCACCGGGGACAGGGAACACTGAAGCTTTCTTT
15	TRBJ1-6	TRBD1	NA	TRBV30	CAWSAPGQGPSPLHF	TGTGCCTGGAGTGCGCCGGGACAGGGGCCGTCACCCCTCCACTTT
16	TRBJ2-1	NA	NA	TRBV5-4	CASSTRDGGAYNEQFF	TGTGCCAGTAGCACGCGGGACGGAGGAGCCTACAATGAGCAGTTCTTC
15	TRBJ2-5	TRBD1	NA	TRBV29-1	CSVEETGGGMETQYF	TGCAGCGTTGAAGAAACAGGGGGAGGTATGGAGACCCAGTACTTC
14	TRBJ1-5	NA	NA	TRBV7-2	CASRPAGQYQPQHF	TGTGCCAGCAGGCCCGCCGGACAGTATCAGCCCCAGCATTTT
12	TRBJ1-4	NA	few	TRBV29-1	CSVARGNEKLFF	TGCAGCGTTGCCAGGGGCAATGAAAAACTGTTTTTT
15	TRBJ2-7	TRBD1	NA	TRBV5-1	CASSSTGQVPYEQYF	TGCGCCAGCAGCTCGACCGGACAGGTTCCATACGAGCAGTACTTC
14	TRBJ2-3	NA	NA	TRBV27	CASSWLAKTDTQYF	TGTGCCAGCAGTTGGCTAGCGAAAACAGATACGCAGTATTTT
15	TRBJ2-7	TRBD1	NA	TRBV10-3	CAISTPGQGKYEQYF	TGTGCCATCAGTACACCGGGACAGGGGAAGTACGAGCAGTACTTC
14	TRBJ2-1	TRBD2	few	TRBV28	CASSLAGVRDEQFF	TGTGCCAGCAGCCTAGCGGGGGTCCGCGATGAGCAGTTCTTC
14	TRBJ1-4	NA	NA	TRBV19	CASSETATGEKLFF	TGTGCCAGCAGCGAAACGGCCACGGGGGAAAAACTGTTTTTT
12	TRBJ1-2	NA	few	TRBV7-2	CASSLDRYGYTF	TGTGCCAGCAGCCTTGACCGTTATGGCTACACCTTC
15	TRBJ2-5	TRBD2	few	TRBV30	CAWSEALAGLETQYF	TGTGCCTGGAGTGAGGCGTTAGCGGGGCTGGAGACCCAGTACTTC
14	TRBJ2-3	NA	few	TRBV7-2	CASSSGLSTDTQYF	TGTGCCAGCAGCTCGGGGCTGAGCACAGATACGCAGTATTTT
14	TRBJ1-1	NA	NA	TRBV7-9	CASSFPLQNTEAFF	TGTGCCAGCAGCTTCCCTCTCCAGAACACTGAAGCTTTCTTT
15	TRBJ1-5	NA	few	TRBV25-1	CASSEGSGGNQPQHF	TGTGCCAGCAGTGAAGGGTCAGGGGGCAATCAGCCCCAGCATTTT
14	TRBJ1-6	NA	NA	TRBV5-4	CASSLWAADSPLHF	TGTGCCAGCAGCTTGTGGGCAGCTGATTCACCCCTCCACTTT
16	TRBJ2-1	NA	NA	TRBV18	CASSLQSRSSYNEQFF	TGTGCCAGCTCACTTCAATCGAGGAGCTCCTACAATGAGCAGTTCTTC
13	TRBJ2-1	NA	few	TRBV7-2	CASRPGHYNEQFF	TGTGCCAGCAGACCTGGCCACTACAATGAGCAGTTCTTC
14	TRBJ2-7	TRBD2	NA	TRBV7-9	CASSFMGTKYEQYF	TGTGCCAGCAGCTTTATGGGGACTAAATACGAGCAGTACTTC
16	TRBJ1-5	NA	NA	TRBV5-1	CASSLEGRGGNQPQHF	TGCGCCAGCAGCTTGGAAGGCCGGGGTGGTAATCAGCCCCAGCATTTT
15	TRBJ1-4	NA	few	TRBV7-6	CASSYSPGNNEKLFF	TGTGCCAGCAGCTACTCCCCAGGGAATAATGAAAAACTGTTTTTT
14	TRBJ2-5	TRBD2	few	TRBV7-2	CASSLGLAEETQYF	TGTGCCAGCAGCTTAGGACTAGCTGAGGAGACCCAGTACTTC
14	TRBJ2-1	TRBD1	NA	TRBV2	CASRGTGGYNEQFF	TGTGCCAGCAGGGGGACAGGGGGCTACAATGAGCAGTTCTTC
15	TRBJ2-3	TRBD2	few	TRBV5-1	CASSGTSGVSDTQYF	TGCGCCAGCAGCGGGACTAGCGGGGTATCAGATACGCAGTATTTT
15	TRBJ2-7	NA	NA	TRBV10-3	CAISDRRDGAYEQYF	TGTGCCATCAGTGATAGAAGGGACGGCGCCTACGAGCAGTACTTC
14	TRBJ1-2	NA	NA	TRBV28	CASSVPGLRSDYTF	TGTGCCAGCAGCGTGCCGGGACTACGGAGTGACTACACCTTC
13	TRBJ2-7	NA	few	TRBV19	CASSPDRTYEQYF	TGTGCCAGTAGTCCGGACAGAACCTACGAGCAGTACTTC
14	TRBJ2-3	NA	NA	TRBV11-2	CASSLSRGSDTQYF	TGTGCCAGCAGCTTATCACGGGGGTCAGATACGCAGTATTTT
14	TRBJ2-5	NA	NA	TRBV6-5	CASKGRWQQETQYF	TGTGCCAGCAAGGGGCGGTGGCAGCAAGAGACCCAGTACTTC
14	TRBJ2-5	NA	few	TRBV18	CASSPPELQETQYF	TGTGCCAGCTCACCACCTGAACTACAAGAGACCCAGTACTTC
15	TRBJ1-1	NA	few	TRBV7-3	CASSLLGRAGTEAFF	TGTGCCAGCAGCCTACTCGGCAGGGCGGGGACTGAAGCTTTCTTT
14	TRBJ1-2	TRBD1	few	TRBV7-2	CASSLSQGATGYTF	TGTGCCAGCAGCTTGTCGCAGGGGGCAACTGGCTACACCTTC
19	TRBJ2-7	TRBD1	NA	TRBV28	CASSLRRDRLTLSSYEQYF	TGTGCCAGCAGCTTGAGACGGGACAGATTAACACTGAGCTCCTACGAGCAGTACTTC
15	TRBJ1-4	TRBD1	NA	TRBV27	CASRGLDRGNEKLFF	TGTGCCAGCAGGGGGCTTGACAGGGGTAATGAAAAACTGTTTTTT
12	TRBJ2-7	TRBD1	NA	TRBV30	CACRGQSYEQYF	TGTGCCTGTCGGGGACAGAGCTACGAGCAGTACTTC
9	TRBJ1-2	NA	NA	TRBV25-1	CAIYRDRFF	TGTGCCATCTACCGGGACCGGTTCTTC
13	TRBJ2-3	NA	NA	TRBV6-4	CASSADPRGTQYF	TGTGCCAGCAGTGCCGACCCCCGGGGTACGCAGTATTTT
15	TRBJ2-7	TRBD2	once	TRBV11-2	CASSFTGTSGTEQYF	TGTGCCAGCAGCTTCACCGGGACTAGCGGGACCGAGCAGTACTTC